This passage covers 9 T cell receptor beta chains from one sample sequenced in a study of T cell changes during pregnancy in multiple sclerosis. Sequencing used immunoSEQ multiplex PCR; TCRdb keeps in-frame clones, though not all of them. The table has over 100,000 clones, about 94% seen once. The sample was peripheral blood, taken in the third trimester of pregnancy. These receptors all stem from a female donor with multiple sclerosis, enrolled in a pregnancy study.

This CDR3 reads CALRLAGGGETQYF. As DNA, the CDR3 is TGTGCCCTCCGACTAGCGGGAGGGGGAGAGACCCAGTACTTC. The V and J genes are TRBV6-1 and TRBJ2-5; 14 nucleotides line up with TRBD2. CDR1 is MNHNS, CDR2 SASEGT, per germline. J gave up 4 bases and V 11 bases, and 6 bases lay outside the gene matches. CDR3 length equals 14 residues.

As DNA, the CDR3 is TGCGCCAGCAGTGAGGGGGCCCCCCAAAAGGCTTTCTTT. This gives the protein CASSEGAPQKAFF. This chain connects TRBV10-1 to TRBJ1-1, with D perhaps TRBD1 (5 bases). V lost 2 bases, J lost 11 bases, and 15 bases lay in between. The CDR3 extends over 13 amino acids. CDR1 is WNHNN and CDR2 is SYGVQD in the germline V gene (reference sequence).

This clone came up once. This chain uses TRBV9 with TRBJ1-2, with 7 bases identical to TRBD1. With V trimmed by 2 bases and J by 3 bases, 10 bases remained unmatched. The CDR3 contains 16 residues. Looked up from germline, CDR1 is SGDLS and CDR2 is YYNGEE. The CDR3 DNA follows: TGTGCCAGCAGCGTGAACACAGGGGCCCCATACTATGGCTACACCTTC. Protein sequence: CASSVNTGAPYYGYTF.

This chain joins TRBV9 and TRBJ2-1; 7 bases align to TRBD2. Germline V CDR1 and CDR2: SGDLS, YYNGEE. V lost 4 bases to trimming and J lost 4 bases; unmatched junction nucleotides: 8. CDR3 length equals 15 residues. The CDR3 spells CASSPSWREYNEQFF. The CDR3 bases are TGTGCCAGCAGCCCATCCTGGCGGGAGTACAATGAGCAGTTCTTC.

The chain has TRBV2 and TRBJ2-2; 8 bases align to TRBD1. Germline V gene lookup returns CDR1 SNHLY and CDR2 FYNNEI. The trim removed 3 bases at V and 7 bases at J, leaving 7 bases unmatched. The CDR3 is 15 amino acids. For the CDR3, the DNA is TGTGCCAGCAGTGACCAACAGGGGGGTGACGGGGAGCTGTTTTTT. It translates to CASSDQQGGDGELFF.

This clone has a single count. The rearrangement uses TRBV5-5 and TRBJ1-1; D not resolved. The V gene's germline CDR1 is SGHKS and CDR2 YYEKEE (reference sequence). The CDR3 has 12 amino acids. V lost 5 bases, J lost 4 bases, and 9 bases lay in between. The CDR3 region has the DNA TGTGCCAGCAGAGCATCAAGCACTGAAGCTTTCTTT. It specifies CASRASSTEAFF.

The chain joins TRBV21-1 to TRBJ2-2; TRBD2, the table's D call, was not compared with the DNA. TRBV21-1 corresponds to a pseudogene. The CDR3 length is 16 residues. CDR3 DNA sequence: TGTGCCAGCAGGGTAGCGGGGGGAAAGATAGTCGGGGAGCTGTTTTTT. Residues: CASRVAGGKIVGELFF.

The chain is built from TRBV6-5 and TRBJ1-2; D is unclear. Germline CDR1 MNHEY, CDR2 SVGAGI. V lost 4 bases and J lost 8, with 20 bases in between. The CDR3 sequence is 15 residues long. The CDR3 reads CASSSTGGNPRGYTF. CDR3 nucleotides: TGTGCCAGCAGTTCTACCGGAGGCAACCCTCGGGGCTACACCTTC.

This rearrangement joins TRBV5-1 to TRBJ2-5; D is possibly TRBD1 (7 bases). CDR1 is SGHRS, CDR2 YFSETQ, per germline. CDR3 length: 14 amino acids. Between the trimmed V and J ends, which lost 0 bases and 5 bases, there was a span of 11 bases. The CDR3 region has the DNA TGCGCCAGCAGCTTGGAACAGGGGAGGGAGACCCAGTACTTC. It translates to CASSLEQGRETQYF.